The 25 T cell receptor beta chains given below trace back to one sample, sequenced in a study of shared clonotypes between healthy human individuals. The naive CD8 population came from CD45RO-negative cells selected for CCR7, without terminally differentiated effector memory CD45RA+ cells. Sequencing was performed with immunoSEQ multiplex PCR; in TCRdb, only in-frame clones are kept and a portion is missing. The sample lists around 610,000 clones, about 96% seen once, with 0.11% in the top ten. The sequencing sample was made of naive CD8+ T cells sorted from blood. These receptors were obtained from a woman aged 30 to 39 in good health.

V is TRBV19 and J is TRBJ2-7; weak D call: TRBD1 (7 bases). Germline V CDR1 and CDR2: LNHDA, SQIVND (reference sequence). The CDR3 runs to 14 residues. Trimming left V 4 bases short and J 1 base short, with 11 bases between. Here the CDR3 reads CASSRRDRSYEQYF. The CDR3 DNA reads as TGTGCCAGTAGTAGGCGGGACAGATCCTACGAGCAGTACTTC.

The CDR3 DNA follows: TGCGCCAGCAGCCAAGACCCTATTTATGAGGGGACGGACACTGAAGCTTTCTTT. It translates to CASSQDPIYEGTDTEAFF. This chain uses TRBV4-1 with TRBJ1-1, with D possibly matching TRBD1 (5 bases). Germline loops: CDR1 MGHRA, CDR2 YSYEKL. The CDR3 covers 18 residues. V was pared by 0 bases and J by 3 bases, with 20 bases between.

The chain uses TRBV7-3 and TRBJ1-2; D is unclear. V lost 5 bases and J lost 4, with 23 bases in between. Per the germline V gene, CDR1 is SGHTA and CDR2 is FQGTGA. The CDR3 is 17 residues long. The CDR3: CASSLGSPKVIRYGYTF. In DNA form, the CDR3 reads TGTGCCAGCAGCCTTGGTAGTCCTAAAGTAATCCGCTATGGCTACACCTTC.

The chain couples TRBV27 to TRBJ2-3; 10 bases are shared with TRBD1. The germline V gene encodes CDR1 MNHEY and CDR2 SMNVEV (reference sequence). The trim removed 6 bases at V and 1 base at J, leaving 1 base unmatched. CDR3 size: 14 residues. Here the CDR3 DNA reads TGTGCCAGCAGGACAGGGGGCGGCACAGATACGCAGTATTTT. This encodes CASRTGGGTDTQYF.

This rearrangement joins TRBV30 to TRBJ2-5; D is possibly TRBD1 (6 bases). The DNA matches TRBJ2-7 better at its end, which makes the J call doubtful. Germline CDR1 GTSNPN, CDR2 SVGIG (reference sequence). CDR3 size: 11 residues. CDR3 sequence reads: CAWGQSYEQYF. The CDR3 region has the DNA TGTGCCTGGGGACAGAGCTACGAGCAGTACTTC.

This rearrangement joins TRBV11-2 to TRBJ1-4; tentatively, D is TRBD1 (5 bases). V was pared by 1 base and J by 7 bases, with 19 bases between. The CDR3 sequence is 17 residues long. CDR1 is SGHAT and CDR2 is FQNNGV in the germline V gene. This CDR3 is CASSLGFKTVEFEKLFF. The DNA of the CDR3 is TGTGCCAGCAGCTTAGGATTTAAGACAGTGGAATTTGAAAAACTGTTTTTT.

Worth noting for this clone: The same CDR3 can be traced to other DNA sequences in this sample. The genes are TRBV5-6 and TRBJ2-2; D remains ambiguous. The V end was cut by 2 bases, the J end by 5 bases, with 7 bases between. CDR3 size: 13 residues. CDR1 and CDR2 from the germline V gene are SGHDT and YYEEEE. CDR3: CASSLTPTGELFF. In DNA form, the CDR3 reads TGTGCCAGCAGCTTAACTCCGACCGGGGAGCTGTTTTTT.

The V gene is TRBV14, the J gene TRBJ2-1; 11 bases match TRBD2. Germline assignment: CDR1 SGHDN and CDR2 FVKESK. The ends lost 0 bases at V and 5 bases at J; junction bases unmatched: 3. This CDR3 spans 16 amino acids. The CDR3: CASSQEGLAGHNEQFF. The CDR3 DNA follows: TGTGCCAGCAGCCAAGAAGGACTAGCGGGCCACAATGAGCAGTTCTTC.

In nucleotides, the CDR3 is TGCGCCAGCAGCCCCACAGGGACCCACGAGCAGTACTTC. It specifies CASSPTGTHEQYF. The rearrangement uses TRBV5-1 and TRBJ2-7, with D possibly being TRBD1 (6 bases). V lost 4 bases to trimming and J lost 5 bases, with 13 bases between them. The CDR3 covers 13 residues. Germline-derived CDR1 and CDR2 are SGHRS and YFSETQ.

The gene calls are TRBV2 and TRBJ2-7; D gene ambiguous. Trimming took off 8 bases at V and 2 bases at J, with 16 bases between the two ends. CDR3 length: 14 residues. The germline V gene encodes CDR1 SNHLY and CDR2 FYNNEI. CDR3 bases: TGTGCCAGCGGAATAGAACCAAGGGCCTACGAGCAGTACTTC. Translating it yields CASGIEPRAYEQYF.

V is TRBV6-6 and J is TRBJ1-2; 7 bases are a match to TRBD1. Per the germline V gene, CDR1 is MNHNY and CDR2 is SVGAGI (reference sequence). Trimming cost V 2 bases and J 6 bases; bases outside gene matches: 6. The CDR3 is 14 residues long. CDR3 DNA sequence: TGTGCCAGCAGTTACGTGGGGACAGAGCATGGCTACACCTTC. It specifies CASSYVGTEHGYTF.

The chain recombines TRBV28 with TRBJ1-1; 9 nucleotides match TRBD1. J was trimmed by 10 bases and V by 6 bases; bases with no gene match: 12. Per the germline V gene, CDR1 is MDHEN and CDR2 is SYDVKM. The CDR3 is 14 residues long. The CDR3 is CASRGAGTGIGAFF. The CDR3 nucleotides read TGTGCCAGCAGGGGTGCCGGGACAGGGATTGGAGCTTTCTTT.

The V call is TRBV5-8, the J call TRBJ1-5, with no clear D. The CDR3 runs to 14 residues. The ends were cut back, 5 bases at V and 6 bases at J, with 15 bases in the middle. Germline-derived CDR1 and CDR2 are SGHTS and YDEGEE. The CDR3 sequence: CASSPGLTGQPQHF. The CDR3 nucleotides read TGTGCCAGCAGTCCGGGCCTAACCGGTCAGCCCCAGCATTTT. Full variable domain (rest looked up from reference TRBV5-8 and TRBJ1-5): EAGVTQSPTHLIKTRGQQATLRCSPISGHTSVYWYQQALGLGLQFLLWYDEGEERNRGNFPPRFSGRQFPNYSSELNVNALELEDSALYLCASSPGLTGQPQHFGDGTRLSIL.

The gene calls are TRBV11-2 and TRBJ2-1; TRBD2 agrees at 8 bases. The CDR3 covers 15 residues. CDR1 is SGHAT, CDR2 FQNNGV, per germline. The junction had 11 bases not matched to a gene; V was cut back by 3 bases and J by 10 bases. Written as DNA, the CDR3 is TGTGCCAGCAGCTTTAGCGGGACCGCGCGGGGGGAGCAGTTCTTC. Protein sequence: CASSFSGTARGEQFF.

This clone was seen once. V gene TRBV28 combines with J gene TRBJ2-2; D is possibly TRBD2 (6 bases). Trimming took off 8 bases at V and 1 base at J, with 8 bases between the two ends. Germline V CDR1 and CDR2: MDHEN, SYDVKM. This CDR3 contains 13 residues. CDR3 in DNA: TGTGCCAGCGCGGGGATGAACACCGGGGAGCTGTTTTTT. It encodes CASAGMNTGELFF.

About this clone: At the DNA level, this CDR3 is encoded by other sequences in the same sample as well. The rearrangement links TRBV5-6 to TRBJ2-3; D is undetermined. The V and J ends lost 2 bases and 5 bases respectively, with 3 bases between them. Germline V lookup: CDR1 SGHDT, CDR2 YYEEEE. The length of the CDR3 is 11 residues. The CDR3 DNA is TGTGCCAGCAGCTTACAAGATACGCAGTATTTT. This sequence encodes CASSLQDTQYF.

This chain joins TRBV28 and TRBJ2-1; D gene uncertain. Deletions cut 6 bases from V and 7 bases from J, with 10 bases between. The germline gives CDR1 MDHEN, CDR2 SYDVKM. The CDR3 has 12 amino acids. The CDR3 region is CASSPTLNEQFF. Here the CDR3 DNA reads TGTGCCAGCAGCCCCACCTTGAATGAGCAGTTCTTC. Based on the CDR3 plus reference TRBV28 and TRBJ2-1, the full variable domain is DVKVTQSSRYLVKRTGEKVFLECVQDMDHENMFWYRQDPGLGLRLIYFSYDVKMKEKGDIPEGYSVSREKKERFSLILESASTNQTSMYLCASSPTLNEQFFGPGTRLTVL.

For this clone: Other DNA sequences in this sample translate to the same CDR3. The chain links TRBV27 to TRBJ2-5, with a possible D match to TRBD2 (5 bases). CDR1 and CDR2 (germline): MNHEY, SMNVEV (reference sequence). The CDR3 is 11 amino acids. The V and J ends lost 8 bases and 5 bases respectively, with 9 bases between them. CDR3 region: CASSSGETQYF. The DNA for the CDR3 is TGTGCCAGCTCCTCGGGGGAGACCCAGTACTTC.

This clone was observed a handful of times. A read error may account for a junction end that differs from germline. The CDR3 bases are TGTGCCAGTAGAATAGGGACAGCTGCTTTCCTTCAGCCCCAGCATTTT. Protein product: CASRIGTAAFLQPQHF. V usage is TRBV19 and J usage is TRBJ1-5; 7 bases match TRBD1. There are 16 residues in the CDR3. Germline V gives CDR1 LNHDA, CDR2 SQIVND (reference sequence).

CDR3 residues: CASSTLAGSTDTQYF. DNA for the CDR3: TGTGCCAGTAGTACACTAGCGGGAAGCACAGATACGCAGTATTTT. This chain links TRBV19 with TRBJ2-3; TRBD2 aligns across 10 bases. Trimming at V came to 4 bases and at J to 0 bases, leaving 1 base not matched to a gene. The CDR3 totals 15 residues. The germline gives CDR1 LNHDA, CDR2 SQIVND (reference sequence).

The CDR3 bases are TGTGCCAGCAGCTCCCGGGAGGGCTTCACCGGGGAGCTGTTTTTT. It is translated as CASSSREGFTGELFF. The rearrangement uses TRBV7-9 and TRBJ2-2; TRBD2 aligns across 8 bases. CDR1 is SEHNR, CDR2 FQNEAQ, per germline (reference sequence). V shed 4 bases and J 4 bases; nucleotides not matched to a gene: 5. The CDR3 is made up of 15 amino acids.

The V and J genes are TRBV5-1 and TRBJ2-5; possible D gene TRBD1, 5 bases. Trimming removed 6 bases from V and 4 bases from J, with 16 bases in between. Germline V gene data show CDR1 as SGHRS and CDR2 as YFSETQ. The CDR3 runs 14 residues. For the CDR3, the DNA is TGCGCCAGCATGGACATTCGGCCCCCAGAGACCCAGTACTTC. Residues: CASMDIRPPETQYF.

This chain links TRBV7-9 with TRBJ1-5; D unresolved. Germline V gene data show CDR1 as SEHNR and CDR2 as FQNEAQ (reference sequence). The CDR3 has 15 amino acids. Trimming left V 1 base short and J 7 bases short, with 14 bases between. The CDR3 loop reads CASSLEGEAGQPQHF. Written as DNA, the CDR3 is TGTGCCAGCAGCTTAGAGGGCGAAGCGGGGCAGCCCCAGCATTTT.

The table lists this clone with a count of one. The chain links TRBV7-9 to TRBJ2-7; TRBD2 aligns across 10 bases. This CDR3 spans 15 amino acids. Trimming removed 5 bases from V and 4 bases from J; junction bases left unmatched: 8. Per the germline V gene, CDR1 is SEHNR and CDR2 is FQNEAQ (reference sequence). The CDR3 region is CASSPASGSLYEQYF. CDR3 nucleotides: TGTGCCAGCAGCCCCGCTAGCGGGAGCTTATACGAGCAGTACTTC.

This clone has only a few counts. The chain links TRBV5-1 to TRBJ2-1; 7 nucleotides match TRBD2. CDR3 length: 14 amino acids. CDR1 SGHRS and CDR2 YFSETQ come from the germline V gene. J gave up 10 bases and V 7 bases, and 14 bases lay outside the gene matches. The CDR3 DNA reads as TGCGCCAGCGAATTGGACGGGAGGCCCGGGGAGCAGTTCTTC. It translates to CASELDGRPGEQFF.